This T cell receptor (beta chain) derives from a study of T cell clonality in common variable immunodeficiency. General study points: Authors noted CVID clonality's cause needs subpopulation repertoire sequencing. CVID subjects showed higher TCRbeta clonality than healthy controls. Fewer deletions and N-nucleotide insertions were reportedly seen in common variable immunodeficiency TCR beta sequences.

This clone has ten or more counts. Its matching antigen is unknown. The read finishes 3 residues shy of the CDR3 end, and the germline J gene is used to complete it. Trimming pared 0 bases from V and 2 bases from J, leaving 5 bases between. Germline CDR1 and CDR2: SGHKS and YYEKEE (reference sequence). This CDR3 comprises 14 residues. Equal genomic DNA amounts from CVID and control samples were sequenced. Repertoires were generated with immunoSEQ multiplex PCR, while TCRdb's copy carries only in-frame clones and drops some. The sample presents 42,000 or so clones, none singletons. The chain couples TRBV5-5 to TRBJ2-2, with unresolved D. Sequencing was carried out using peripheral blood mononuclear cells. The clonotype comes from a person aged 18 to 69 in good health. The sequenced part of the CDR3 DNA is TGTGCCAGCAGCTTGGGAGCTAACACCGGGGAG. It translates to CASSLGANTGE. The complete CDR3 reads CASSLGANTGELFF.